The clone carrying this TCR beta chain was recorded many times. What it recognizes is unknown. The data were obtained in a study of spatial heterogeneity in lung cancer. Overall study findings and caveats: Ubiquitous expanded tumor TCRs were observed in blood more at resection than follow-up.

TCRdb analysed the 5' RACE reads with MiXCR anew, one entry per CDR3 protein. The table has 20,000 to 30,000 distinct CDR3 sequences, about 5.1% seen once; the top ten hold around 5.5%. The germline gives CDR1 SGHTA, CDR2 FQGNSA. This CDR3 has 12 residues. Between the trimmed V and J ends, which lost 2 bases and 8 bases, there was a span of 9 bases. Specified time point: sample taken at primary tumor resection. Whole RNA came from tumor, nontumor lung or frozen PBMC and was sequenced without being sorted. This sequence joins TRBV7-2 and TRBJ1-2; D is uncertain. The sequence derives from a male donor with early-stage non-small cell lung cancer. The source was PBMCs, collected at surgery. In nucleotides, the CDR3 is TGTGCCAGCAGCTTAAGTCAAGAGGGCTACACCTTC. Its protein is CASSLSQEGYTF.